This TCR beta chain was retrieved from a study of OX40 agonist ivuxolimab in advanced cancers. Study-wide background: Three patients got partial responses; one had hepatocellular carcinoma and two had cutaneous melanoma.

With 3 bases removed from V and 10 bases from J, the gap between germline ends came to 27 bases. The germline CDR1 and CDR2 sequences are LNHDA and SQIVND (reference sequence). The CDR3 consists of 18 residues. Autoimmune disease history or systemic immunosuppression excluded patients. Produced via immunoSEQ multiplex PCR; TCRdb's table is partial and in-frame only. Of some 70,000 clones detected, around 85% appear once; the ten largest clones hold 0.65% to 0.9%. The source material was CD4+ or CD8+ T cells sorted from blood, sampled in a trial of the OX40 agonist ivuxolimab. The TCR sequence derives from an adult with an advanced solid tumor such as melanoma, head and neck, liver or kidney cancer. The chain uses TRBV19 and TRBJ1-4, with D unresolved. In DNA form, the CDR3 reads TGTGCCAGTAGTATTTCGAGCCGGAGCTGGGCTGTGGGTGGAAAACTGTTTTTT. This encodes CASSISSRSWAVGGKLFF.